This T cell receptor (beta chain) was recovered during a study of blood T cell repertoires in COVID-19. Study context: Samples representing acute and convalescent COVID-19 were sourced from the United States, Italy and Spain. Sample material is recorded as cDNA or gDNA derived from T cells, B-cell-depleted T cells, or PBMCs.

Original processing methods: Amplification of reference gene primers provided the estimated nucleated cell counts. The repertoire was sequenced with immunoSEQ multiplex PCR; TCRdb's copy has only in-frame clones and lacks some. The V and J calls and the clone size are those of that table, but D and trimming were determined from the DNA. The table has some 100,000 clones, over 70% seen once. The CDR3 has 13 residues. With V trimmed by 4 bases and J by 8 bases, 5 bases remained unmatched. Per the germline V gene, CDR1 is SGHKS and CDR2 is YYEKEE (reference sequence). The sequenced sample consisted of peripheral blood. The chain has TRBV5-5 and TRBJ1-2; 10 nucleotides agree with TRBD1. This TCR came from a human donor in a cohort sampled during active or convalescent COVID-19. In nucleotides, the CDR3 is TGTGCCAGCAGCCAGGACAGGGGGACCGGCTACACCTTC. Protein: CASSQDRGTGYTF. Together with reference TRBV5-5 and TRBJ1-2, the CDR3 gives the full variable domain: DAGVTQSPTHLIKTRGQQVTLRCSPISGHKSVSWYQQVLGQGPQFIFQYYEKEERGRGNFPDRFSARQFPNYSSELNVNALLLGDSALYLCASSQDRGTGYTFGSGTRLTVV.